This TCR beta chain was profiled in a study of a mutant IDH1 vaccine in newly diagnosed glioma. About the research overall: Sex among treated patients split about 60% male, about 38% female; mean age was about 43 years. The therapy given earlier, which was standard therapy, consisted of radiotherapy, temozolomide, or both, and most of the patients received both. General observations from the study: Patients mounted vaccine-induced immune responses in 80% to 95% of cases.

Sequenced by immunoSEQ multiplex PCR; TCRdb stores in-frame clones only, minus some. This table has tens of thousands of clones, about 80% appearing once. Comments on this clone: What it binds is unknown.

Regarding time point: baseline, week 1 (first vaccination visit). Treatment denoted: pre-vaccination baseline after standard-of-care therapy. This material consisted of peripheral blood mononuclear cells (PBMCs), taken from a glioma patient treated with radiotherapy, temozolomide or both. The clonotype originates from a man in his fifties or sixties with glioma. Some clones in this sample may be carry-over from other donors' samples.

In nucleotides, the CDR3 is TGCAGCGCCGGACAGGTAGGCTACGAGCAGTACTTC. Translated, it gives CSAGQVGYEQYF. This chain links TRBV29-1 with TRBJ2-7; 7 bases align to TRBD1. CDR1 and CDR2 (germline): SQVTM, ANQGSEA. After removal of 7 bases from V and 3 bases from J, the junction contained 6 bases not matched to a gene. This CDR3 contains 12 residues.